Below, one TCR beta chain is given with its context. Data came from immunoSEQ multiplex PCR; TCRdb stores just in-frame clones and leaves some out. The data contain approximately 220,000 clones, roughly 87% of them seen just once; the ten biggest clones take up 2.5% to 3%. This sample was included in a study of blood T cell repertoires in COVID-19. About the research overall: The study drew acute and convalescent COVID-19 samples from the United States, Italy and Spain.

Germline V gene sequence: CDR1 GTSNPN, CDR2 SVGIG (reference sequence). The CDR3 is made up of 17 amino acids. The V and J ends lost 1 base and 2 bases respectively, with 18 bases between them. Sequencing used PBMCs or T cells enriched from blood (not recorded which). The chain uses TRBV30 and TRBJ1-5; no firm D call. The receptor was isolated from a woman aged 25 to 39 with acute COVID-19. The CDR3 DNA sequence: TGTGCCTGGAGTGCCAAACTTGGGCCCTCGGGCAATCAGCCCCAGCATTTT. Amino acid sequence: CAWSAKLGPSGNQPQHF.